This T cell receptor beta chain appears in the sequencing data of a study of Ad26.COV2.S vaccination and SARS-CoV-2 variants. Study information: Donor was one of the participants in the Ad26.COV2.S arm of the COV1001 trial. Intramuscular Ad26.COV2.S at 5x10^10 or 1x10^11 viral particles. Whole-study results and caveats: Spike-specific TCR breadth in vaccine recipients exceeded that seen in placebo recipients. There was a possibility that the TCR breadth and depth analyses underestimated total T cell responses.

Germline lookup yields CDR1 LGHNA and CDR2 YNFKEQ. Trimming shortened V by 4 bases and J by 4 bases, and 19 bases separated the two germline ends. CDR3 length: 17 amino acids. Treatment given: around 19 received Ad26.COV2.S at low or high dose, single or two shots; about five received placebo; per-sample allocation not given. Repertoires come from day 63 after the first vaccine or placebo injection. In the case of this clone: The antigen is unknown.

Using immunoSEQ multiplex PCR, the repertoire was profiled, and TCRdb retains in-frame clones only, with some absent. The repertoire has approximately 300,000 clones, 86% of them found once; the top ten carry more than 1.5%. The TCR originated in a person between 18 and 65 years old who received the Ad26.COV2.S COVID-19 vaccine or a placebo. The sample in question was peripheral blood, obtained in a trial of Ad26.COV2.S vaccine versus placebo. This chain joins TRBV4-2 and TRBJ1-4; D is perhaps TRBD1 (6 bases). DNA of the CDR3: TGTGCCAGCAGCCTAGGGGGGATGGCCTCGTATAATGAAAAACTGTTTTTT. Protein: CASSLGGMASYNEKLFF.